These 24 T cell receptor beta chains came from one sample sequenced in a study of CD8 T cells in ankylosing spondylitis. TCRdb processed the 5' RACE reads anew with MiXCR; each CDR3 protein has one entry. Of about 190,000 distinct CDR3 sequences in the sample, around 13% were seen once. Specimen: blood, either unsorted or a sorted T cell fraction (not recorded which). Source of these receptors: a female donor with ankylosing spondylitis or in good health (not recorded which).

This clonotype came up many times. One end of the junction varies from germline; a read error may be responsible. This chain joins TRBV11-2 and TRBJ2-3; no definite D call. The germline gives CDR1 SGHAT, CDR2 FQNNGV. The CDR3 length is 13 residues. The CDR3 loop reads CASSYSQVFPADF. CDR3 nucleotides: TGTGCCAGCAGCTACTCCCAGGTCTTCCCCGCGGATTTT.

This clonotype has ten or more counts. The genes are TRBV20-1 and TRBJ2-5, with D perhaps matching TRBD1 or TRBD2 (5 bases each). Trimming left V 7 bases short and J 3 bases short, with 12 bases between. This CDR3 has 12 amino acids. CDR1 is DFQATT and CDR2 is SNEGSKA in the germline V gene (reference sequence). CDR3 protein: CSVGTRKETQYF. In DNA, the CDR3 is TGCAGTGTTGGGACGAGAAAAGAGACCCAGTACTTC.

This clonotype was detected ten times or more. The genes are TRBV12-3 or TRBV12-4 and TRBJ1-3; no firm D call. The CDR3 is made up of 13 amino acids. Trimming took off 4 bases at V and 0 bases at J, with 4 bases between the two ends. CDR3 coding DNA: TGTGCCAGCAGTTCCCACTCTGGAAACACCATATATTTT. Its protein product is CASSSHSGNTIYF.

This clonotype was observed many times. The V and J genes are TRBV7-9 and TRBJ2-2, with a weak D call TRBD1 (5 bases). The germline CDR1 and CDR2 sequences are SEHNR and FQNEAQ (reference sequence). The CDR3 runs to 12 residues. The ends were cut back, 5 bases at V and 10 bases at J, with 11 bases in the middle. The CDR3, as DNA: TGTGCCAGCAGCCCAGGGCAGACGGAGCTGTTTTTT. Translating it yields CASSPGQTELFF.

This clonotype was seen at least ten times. CDR3 sequence (DNA): TGTGCCAGCAGTTACATGGCTGCCAGCAGACAGCCCCAGCATTTT. This sequence encodes CASSYMAASRQPQHF. V gene TRBV6-2 or TRBV6-3 combines with J gene TRBJ1-5; D gene ambiguous. The germline V gene encodes CDR1 MNHEY and CDR2 SVGEGT. Deletions cut 2 bases from V and 7 bases from J, with 15 bases between. The CDR3 is 15 amino acids.

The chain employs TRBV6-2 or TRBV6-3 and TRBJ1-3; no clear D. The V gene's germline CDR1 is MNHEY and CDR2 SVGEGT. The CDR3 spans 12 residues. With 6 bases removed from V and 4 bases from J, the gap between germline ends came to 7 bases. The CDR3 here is CASRRLGNTIYF. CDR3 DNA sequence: TGTGCCAGCAGGCGGCTCGGAAACACCATATATTTT.

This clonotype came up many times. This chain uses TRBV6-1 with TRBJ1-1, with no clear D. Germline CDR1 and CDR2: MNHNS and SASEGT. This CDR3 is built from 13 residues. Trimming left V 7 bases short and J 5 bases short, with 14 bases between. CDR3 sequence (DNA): TGTGCCAGCATCCGAGGACGGGCGACTGAAGCTTTCTTT. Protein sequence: CASIRGRATEAFF.

The CDR3 DNA reads TGCGCCAGTCGAGGACTCGGTAGCTCCTACAATGAGCAGTTCTTC. Translation: CASRGLGSSYNEQFF. The chain uses TRBV5-1 and TRBJ2-1, with D tentatively TRBD2 (5 bases). The V and J ends lost 8 bases and 0 bases respectively, with 15 bases between them. Per the germline V gene, CDR1 is SGHRS and CDR2 is YFSETQ. CDR3 size: 15 residues. The full variable domain, in which reference TRBV5-1 and TRBJ2-1 provide the parts outside the CDR3, is KAGVTQTPRYLIKTRGQQVTLSCSPISGHRSVSWYQQTPGQGLQFLFEYFSETQRNKGNFPGRFSGRQFSNSRSEMNVSTLELGDSALYLCASRGLGSSYNEQFFGPGTRLTVL.

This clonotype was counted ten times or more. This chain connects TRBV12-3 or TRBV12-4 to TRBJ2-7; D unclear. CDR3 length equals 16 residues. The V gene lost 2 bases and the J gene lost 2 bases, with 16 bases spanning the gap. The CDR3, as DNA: TGTGCCAGCAGTTTACAGGCAGGAAGAATTACCTACGAGCAGTACTTC. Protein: CASSLQAGRITYEQYF.

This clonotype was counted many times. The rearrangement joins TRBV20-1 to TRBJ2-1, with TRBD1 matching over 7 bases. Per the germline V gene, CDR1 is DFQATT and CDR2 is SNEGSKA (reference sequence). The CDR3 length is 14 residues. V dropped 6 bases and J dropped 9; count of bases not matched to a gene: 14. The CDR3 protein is CSAGDSGMMGEQFF. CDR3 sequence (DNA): TGCAGTGCGGGGGACAGTGGGATGATGGGTGAGCAGTTCTTC.

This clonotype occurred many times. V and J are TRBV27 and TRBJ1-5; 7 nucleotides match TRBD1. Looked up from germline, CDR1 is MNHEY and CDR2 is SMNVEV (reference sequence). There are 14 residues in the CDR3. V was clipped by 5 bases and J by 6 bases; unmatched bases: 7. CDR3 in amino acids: CASSPWDSGQPQHF. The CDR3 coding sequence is TGTGCCAGCAGTCCCTGGGACAGCGGTCAGCCCCAGCATTTT.

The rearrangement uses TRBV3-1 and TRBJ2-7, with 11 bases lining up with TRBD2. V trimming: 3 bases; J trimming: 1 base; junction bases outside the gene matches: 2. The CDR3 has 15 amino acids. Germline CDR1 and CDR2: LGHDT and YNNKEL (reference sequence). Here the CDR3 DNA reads TGTGCCAGCAGCCATAGCGGGAGGGGGTCCTACGAGCAGTACTTC. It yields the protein CASSHSGRGSYEQYF.

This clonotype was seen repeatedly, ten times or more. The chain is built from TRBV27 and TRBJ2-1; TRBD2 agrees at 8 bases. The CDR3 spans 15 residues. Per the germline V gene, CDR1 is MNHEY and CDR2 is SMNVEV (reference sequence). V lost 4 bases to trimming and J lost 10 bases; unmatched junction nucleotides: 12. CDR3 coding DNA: TGTGCCAGCAGTTCTCGGGGACTAGAGCGGGGGGAGCAGTTCTTC. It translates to CASSSRGLERGEQFF.

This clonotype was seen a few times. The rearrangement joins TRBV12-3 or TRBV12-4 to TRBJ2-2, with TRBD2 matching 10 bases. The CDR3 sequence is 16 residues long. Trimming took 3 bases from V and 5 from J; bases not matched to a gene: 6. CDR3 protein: CASSFRTSGGTGELFF. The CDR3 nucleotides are TGTGCCAGCAGTTTTCGGACTAGCGGTGGAACCGGGGAGCTGTTTTTT.

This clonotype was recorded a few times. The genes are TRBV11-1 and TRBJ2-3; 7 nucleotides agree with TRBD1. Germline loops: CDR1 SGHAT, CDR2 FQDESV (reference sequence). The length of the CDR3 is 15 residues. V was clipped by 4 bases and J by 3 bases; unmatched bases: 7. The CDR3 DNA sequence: TGTGCCAGCAGCTCAAACAACAGGGGAACAGATACGCAGTATTTT. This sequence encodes CASSSNNRGTDTQYF. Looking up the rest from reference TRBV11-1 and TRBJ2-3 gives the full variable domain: EAEVAQSPRYKITEKSQAVAFWCDPISGHATLYWYRQILGQGPELLVQFQDESVVDDSQLPKDRFSAERLKGVDSTLKIQPAELGDSAMYLCASSSNNRGTDTQYFGPGTRLTVL.

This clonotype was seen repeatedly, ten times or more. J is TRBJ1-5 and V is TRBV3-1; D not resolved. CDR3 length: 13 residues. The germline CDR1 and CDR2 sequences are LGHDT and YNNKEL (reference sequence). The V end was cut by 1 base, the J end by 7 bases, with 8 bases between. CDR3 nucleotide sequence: TGTGCCAGCAGCCAAGGTGCGAGCCAGCCCCAGCATTTT. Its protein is CASSQGASQPQHF.

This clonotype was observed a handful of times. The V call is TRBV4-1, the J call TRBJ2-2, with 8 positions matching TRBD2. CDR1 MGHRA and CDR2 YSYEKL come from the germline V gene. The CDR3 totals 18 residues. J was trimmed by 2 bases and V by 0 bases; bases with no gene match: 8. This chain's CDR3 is CASSQDAWLAGNTGELFF. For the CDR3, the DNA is TGCGCCAGCAGCCAAGATGCCTGGCTAGCGGGTAACACCGGGGAGCTGTTTTTT.

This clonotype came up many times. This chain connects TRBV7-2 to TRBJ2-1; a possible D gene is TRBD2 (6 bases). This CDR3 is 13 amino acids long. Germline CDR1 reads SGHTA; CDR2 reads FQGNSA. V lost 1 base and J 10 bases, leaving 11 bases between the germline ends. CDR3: CASSLDGSREQFF. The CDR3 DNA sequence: TGTGCCAGCAGCTTAGACGGGAGCAGGGAGCAGTTCTTC. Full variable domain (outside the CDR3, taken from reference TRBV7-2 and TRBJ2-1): GAGVSQSPSNKVTEKGKDVELRCDPISGHTALYWYRQSLGQGLEFLIYFQGNSAPDKSGLPSDRFSAERTGGSVSTLTIQRTQQEDSAVYLCASSLDGSREQFFGPGTRLTVL.

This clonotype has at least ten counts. CDR3 in amino acids: CASSQERELGDTQYF. The CDR3, as DNA: TGTGCCAGCAGCCAAGAGCGGGAGTTGGGAGATACGCAGTATTTT. This chain connects TRBV7-2 to TRBJ2-3; TRBD2 matches 8 bases. The CDR3 consists of 15 residues. Germline V gene sequence: CDR1 SGHTA, CDR2 FQGNSA. The V segment lost 5 bases and the J segment 5 bases; nucleotides outside the gene matches: 9.

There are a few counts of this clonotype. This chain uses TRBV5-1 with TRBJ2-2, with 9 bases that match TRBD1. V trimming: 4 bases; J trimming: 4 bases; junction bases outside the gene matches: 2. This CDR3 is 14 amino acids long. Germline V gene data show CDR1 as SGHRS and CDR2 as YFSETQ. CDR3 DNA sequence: TGCGCCAGCAGCAACAGGGGGCGCACCGGGGAGCTGTTTTTT. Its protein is CASSNRGRTGELFF.

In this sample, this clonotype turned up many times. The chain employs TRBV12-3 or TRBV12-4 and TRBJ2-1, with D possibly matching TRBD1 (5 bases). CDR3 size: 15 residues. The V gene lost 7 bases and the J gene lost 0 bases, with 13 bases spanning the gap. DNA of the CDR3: TGTGCCAGCAACCACAGGCGGACCTCCTACAATGAGCAGTTCTTC. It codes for CASNHRRTSYNEQFF.

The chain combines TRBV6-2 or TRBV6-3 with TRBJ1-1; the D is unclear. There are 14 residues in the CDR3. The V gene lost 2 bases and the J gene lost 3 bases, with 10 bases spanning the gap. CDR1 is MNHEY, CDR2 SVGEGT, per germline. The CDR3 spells CASSYEEEYTEAFF. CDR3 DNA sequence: TGTGCCAGCAGTTACGAGGAGGAATACACTGAAGCTTTCTTT.

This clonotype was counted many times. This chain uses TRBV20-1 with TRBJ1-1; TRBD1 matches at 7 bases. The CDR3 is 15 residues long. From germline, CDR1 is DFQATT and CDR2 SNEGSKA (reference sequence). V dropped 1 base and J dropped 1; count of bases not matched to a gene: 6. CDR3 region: CSARGQGHRNTEAFF. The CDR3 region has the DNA TGCAGTGCTAGAGGACAGGGCCACCGGAACACTGAAGCTTTCTTT.

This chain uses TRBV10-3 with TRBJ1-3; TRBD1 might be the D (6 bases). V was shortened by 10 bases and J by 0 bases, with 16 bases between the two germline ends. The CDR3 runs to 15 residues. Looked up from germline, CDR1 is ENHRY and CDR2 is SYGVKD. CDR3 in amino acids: CATTDRSNSGNTIYF. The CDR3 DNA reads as TGTGCCACTACTGACAGGTCCAACTCTGGAAACACCATATATTTT.